This note documents a single TCR beta chain sequence. This sample was included in a study of blood T cell repertoires in COVID-19. Only in-frame clones appear in the TCRdb table, and some are missing; sequencing was by immunoSEQ multiplex PCR. The sample has fewer than 400,000 clones; about nine tenths are singletons. The sequenced sample consisted of PBMCs or T cells enriched from blood (not recorded which). The clonotype comes from a woman under 30 who had recovered from COVID-19.

CDR3 protein: CASSLIRPSEDYEQYF. The CDR3 DNA reads as TGTGCCAGCAGTTTAATCCGGCCTAGCGAGGACTACGAGCAGTACTTC. J is TRBJ2-7 and V is TRBV28; the D gene is possibly TRBD2 (6 bases). Germline CDR1 and CDR2: MDHEN and SYDVKM. This CDR3 is built from 16 residues. Trimming took 2 bases from V and 3 from J, leaving 17 bases between them.